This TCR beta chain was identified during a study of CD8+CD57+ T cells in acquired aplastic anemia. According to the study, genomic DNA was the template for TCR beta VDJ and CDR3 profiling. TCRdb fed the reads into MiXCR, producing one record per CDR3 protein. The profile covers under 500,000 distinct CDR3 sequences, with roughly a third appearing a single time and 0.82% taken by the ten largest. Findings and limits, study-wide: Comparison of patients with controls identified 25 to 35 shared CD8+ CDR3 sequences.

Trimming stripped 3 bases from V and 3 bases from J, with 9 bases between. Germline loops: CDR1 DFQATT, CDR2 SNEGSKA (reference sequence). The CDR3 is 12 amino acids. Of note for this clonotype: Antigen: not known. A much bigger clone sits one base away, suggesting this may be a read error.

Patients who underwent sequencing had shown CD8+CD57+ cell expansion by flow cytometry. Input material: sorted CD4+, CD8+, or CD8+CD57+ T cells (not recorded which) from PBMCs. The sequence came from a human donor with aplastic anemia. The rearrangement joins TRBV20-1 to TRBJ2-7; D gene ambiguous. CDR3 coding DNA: TGCAGTGCTAGCCTCCCGCTCTACGAGCAGTACTTC. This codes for CSASLPLYEQYF.